The sequence of this T cell receptor beta chain was determined in a study of shared clonotypes between healthy human individuals. V gave up 0 bases and J gave up 7 bases, with 10 bases separating them. The CDR3 runs to 14 residues. In germline, CDR1 is SGDLS, CDR2 YYNGEE. Only in-frame clones appear in the TCRdb table, and some are missing; sequencing was by immunoSEQ multiplex PCR. Of 950,000 to 1,300,000 clones in the sample, about 70% were seen once. Each sample came from a Caucasian adult donor living in Nashville, Tennessee. With respect to this clone: The antigen is unknown.

Broader study findings: The donor pool, a small one, limited the genetic and exposure-history diversity represented. Several donors showed sharing of approximately 5% of naive CD4 clonotypes.

Sequenced sample: memory CD4+ T cells sorted from blood. Specified subset: CD45RA-negative fraction. This sequence joins TRBV9 and TRBJ2-2, with TRBD2 as a possible D gene (5 bases). The receptor's source is a man aged 18 to 35 in good health. CDR3 sequence: CASSVVEGNGELFF. For the CDR3, the DNA is TGTGCCAGCAGCGTAGTAGAGGGTAACGGGGAGCTGTTTTTT. Looking up the rest from reference TRBV9 and TRBJ2-2 gives the full variable domain: DSGVTQTPKHLITATGQRVTLRCSPRSGDLSVYWYQQSLDQGLQFLIQYYNGEERAKGNILERFSAQQFPDLHSELNLSSLELGDSALYFCASSVVEGNGELFFGEGSRLTVL.